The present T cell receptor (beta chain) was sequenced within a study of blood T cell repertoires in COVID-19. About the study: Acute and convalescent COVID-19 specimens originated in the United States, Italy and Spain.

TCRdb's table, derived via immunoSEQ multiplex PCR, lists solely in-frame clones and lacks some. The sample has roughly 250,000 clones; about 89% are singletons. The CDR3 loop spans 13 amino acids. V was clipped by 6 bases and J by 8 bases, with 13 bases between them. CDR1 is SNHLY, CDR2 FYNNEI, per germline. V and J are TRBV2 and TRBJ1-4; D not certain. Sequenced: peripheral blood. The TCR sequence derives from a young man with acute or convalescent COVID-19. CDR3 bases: TGTGCCAGCAGGGAGACCCCGGGGGAAAAACTGTTTTTT. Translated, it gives CASRETPGEKLFF.